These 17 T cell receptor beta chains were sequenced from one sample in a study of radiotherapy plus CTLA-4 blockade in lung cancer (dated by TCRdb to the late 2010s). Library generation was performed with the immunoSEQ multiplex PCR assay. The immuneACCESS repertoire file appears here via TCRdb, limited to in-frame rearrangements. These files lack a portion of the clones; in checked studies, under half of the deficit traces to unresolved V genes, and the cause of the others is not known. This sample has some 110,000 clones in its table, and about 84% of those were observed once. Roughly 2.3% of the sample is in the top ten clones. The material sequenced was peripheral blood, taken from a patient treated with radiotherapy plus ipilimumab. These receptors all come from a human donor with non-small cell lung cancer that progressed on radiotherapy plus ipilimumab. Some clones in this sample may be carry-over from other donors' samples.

CDR3 DNA: TGTGCCAGCAGCCTCACTCCCTCAGCCTTGAACACTGAAGCTTTCTTT. It yields the protein CASSLTPSALNTEAFF. The chain couples TRBV7-3 to TRBJ1-1, with D hard to call. The V end was cut by 5 bases, the J end by 0 bases, with 16 bases between. Germline V gene lookup returns CDR1 SGHTA and CDR2 FQGTGA. CDR3 length equals 16 residues.

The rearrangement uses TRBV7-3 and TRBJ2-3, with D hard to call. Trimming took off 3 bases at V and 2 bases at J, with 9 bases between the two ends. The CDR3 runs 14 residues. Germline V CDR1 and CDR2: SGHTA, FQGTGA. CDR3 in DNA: TGTGCCAGCAGCTTCGGACGGACCACAGATACGCAGTATTTT. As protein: CASSFGRTTDTQYF.

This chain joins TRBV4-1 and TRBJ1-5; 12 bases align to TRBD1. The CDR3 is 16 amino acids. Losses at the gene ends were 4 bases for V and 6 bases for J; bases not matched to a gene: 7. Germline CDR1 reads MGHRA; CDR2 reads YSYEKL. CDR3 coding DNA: TGCGCCAGCAGCCGAGGGACAGGGGGCCGAGGTCAGCCCCAGCATTTT. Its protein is CASSRGTGGRGQPQHF.

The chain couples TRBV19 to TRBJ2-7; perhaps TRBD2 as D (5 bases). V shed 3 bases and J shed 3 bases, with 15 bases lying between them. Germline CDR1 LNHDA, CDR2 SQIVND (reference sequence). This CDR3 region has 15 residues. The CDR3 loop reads CASSIPGNRLYEQYF. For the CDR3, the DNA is TGTGCCAGTAGTATTCCGGGGAACAGACTCTACGAGCAGTACTTC.

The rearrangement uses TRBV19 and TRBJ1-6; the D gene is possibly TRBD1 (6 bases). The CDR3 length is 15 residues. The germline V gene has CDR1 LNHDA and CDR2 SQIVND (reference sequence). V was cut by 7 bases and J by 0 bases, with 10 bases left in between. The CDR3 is CASNSGVSYNSPLHF. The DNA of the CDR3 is TGTGCCAGTAATTCAGGGGTCTCCTATAATTCACCCCTCCACTTT.

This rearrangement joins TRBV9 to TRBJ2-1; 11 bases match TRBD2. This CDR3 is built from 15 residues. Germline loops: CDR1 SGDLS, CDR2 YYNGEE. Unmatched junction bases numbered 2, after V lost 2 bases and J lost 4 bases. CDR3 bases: TGTGCCAGCAGCGTGACTAGCGGGGTTTACAATGAGCAGTTCTTC. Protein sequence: CASSVTSGVYNEQFF.

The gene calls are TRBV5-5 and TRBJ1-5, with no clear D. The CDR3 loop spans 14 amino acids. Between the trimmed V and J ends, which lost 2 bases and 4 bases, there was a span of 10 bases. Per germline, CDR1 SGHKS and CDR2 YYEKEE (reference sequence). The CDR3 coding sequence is TGTGCCAGCAGCTTTGGCCCGGGAAATCAGCCCCAGCATTTT. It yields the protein CASSFGPGNQPQHF.

CDR3 nucleotides: TGTGCCAGCAGCTTAGTTGGAGCCACTGAAGCTTTCTTT. As protein: CASSLVGATEAFF. The chain is built from TRBV11-1 and TRBJ1-1, with D unresolved. There are 13 residues in the CDR3. Looked up from germline, CDR1 is SGHAT and CDR2 is FQDESV (reference sequence). V dropped 1 base and J dropped 4 bases, with 7 bases sitting between them.

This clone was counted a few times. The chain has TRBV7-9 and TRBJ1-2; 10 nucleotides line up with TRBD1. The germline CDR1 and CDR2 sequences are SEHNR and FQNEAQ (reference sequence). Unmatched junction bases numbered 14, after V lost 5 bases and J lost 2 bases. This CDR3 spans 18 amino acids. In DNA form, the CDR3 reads TGTGCCAGCAGCGCCGACAGGGGGCTAAGGTTGGAGAACTATGGCTACACCTTC. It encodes CASSADRGLRLENYGYTF.

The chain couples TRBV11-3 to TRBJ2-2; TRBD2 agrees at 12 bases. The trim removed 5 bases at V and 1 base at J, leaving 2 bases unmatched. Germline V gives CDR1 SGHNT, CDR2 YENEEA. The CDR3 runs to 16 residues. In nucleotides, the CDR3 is TGTGCCAGCAGCACGGGACTAGCGGGGAACACCGGGGAGCTGTTTTTT. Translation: CASSTGLAGNTGELFF.

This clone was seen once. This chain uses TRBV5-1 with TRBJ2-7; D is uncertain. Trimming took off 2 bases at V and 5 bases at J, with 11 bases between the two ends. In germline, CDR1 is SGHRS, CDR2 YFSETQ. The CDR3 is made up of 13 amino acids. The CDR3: CASSFFGSDEQYF. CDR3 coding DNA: TGCGCCAGCAGCTTTTTCGGGTCGGACGAGCAGTACTTC.

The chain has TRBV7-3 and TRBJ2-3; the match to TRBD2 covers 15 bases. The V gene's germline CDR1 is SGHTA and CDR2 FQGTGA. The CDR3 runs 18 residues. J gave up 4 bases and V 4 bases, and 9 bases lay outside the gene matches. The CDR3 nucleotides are TGTGCCAGCAGCTCCGGGACTAGCGGGGGGCCGGGTGCAGATACGCAGTATTTT. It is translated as CASSSGTSGGPGADTQYF.

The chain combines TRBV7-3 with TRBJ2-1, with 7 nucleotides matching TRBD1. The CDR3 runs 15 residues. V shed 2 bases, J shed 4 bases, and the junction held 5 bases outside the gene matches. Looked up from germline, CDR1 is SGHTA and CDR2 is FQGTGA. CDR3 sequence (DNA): TGTGCCAGCAGCTTAGCCGGGACAGATTACAATGAGCAGTTCTTC. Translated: CASSLAGTDYNEQFF.

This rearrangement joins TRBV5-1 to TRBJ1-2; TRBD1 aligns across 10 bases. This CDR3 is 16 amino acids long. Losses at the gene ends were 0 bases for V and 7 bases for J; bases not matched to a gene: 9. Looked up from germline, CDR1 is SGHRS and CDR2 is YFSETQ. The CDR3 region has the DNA TGCGCCAGCAGCTTGGAGGGGACAGGGGCAGGCGGTGGCTACACCTTC. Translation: CASSLEGTGAGGGYTF.

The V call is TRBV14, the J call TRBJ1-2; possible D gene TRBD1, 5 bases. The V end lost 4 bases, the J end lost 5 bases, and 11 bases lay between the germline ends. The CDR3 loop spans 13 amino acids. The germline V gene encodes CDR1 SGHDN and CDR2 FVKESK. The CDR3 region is CASSPFGGYGYTF. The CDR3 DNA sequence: TGTGCCAGCAGCCCCTTCGGGGGGTATGGCTACACCTTC.

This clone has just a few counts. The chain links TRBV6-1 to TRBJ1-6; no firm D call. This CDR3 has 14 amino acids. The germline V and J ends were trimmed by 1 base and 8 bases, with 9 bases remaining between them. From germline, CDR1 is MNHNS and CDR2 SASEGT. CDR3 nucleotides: TGTGCCAGCAGTGAAGAGGGTTCCCATTCACCCCTCCACTTT. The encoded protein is CASSEEGSHSPLHF.

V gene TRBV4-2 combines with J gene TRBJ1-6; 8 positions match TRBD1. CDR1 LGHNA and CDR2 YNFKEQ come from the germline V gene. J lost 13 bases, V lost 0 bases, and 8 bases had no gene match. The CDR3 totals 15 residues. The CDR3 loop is CASSQDGTGEDPLHF. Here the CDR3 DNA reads TGTGCCAGCAGCCAAGATGGGACAGGAGAAGACCCCCTCCACTTT.